This T cell receptor (delta chain) was sequenced during a study of Vδ1+ human thymocytes. Whole-study results and caveats: In the thymus, TRG and TRD repertoires looked highly polyclonal with Gaussian CDR3 lengths. Despite high sort purity, roughly 19% of thymic T cell receptor delta sequences were Vdelta2.

Relative to its sample, this clone is medium-sized. Antigen: not known. This same CDR3 is encoded by further DNA sequences in the sample. RNA was extracted from the cells and then reverse transcribed. CDR3 amplicons came from multiplex PCR with pooled V-gene forward and constant-region reverse primers. TCRdb called clones from the multiplex PCR reads again using CATT. The table has about 25,000 delta-chain clones, 25% to 30% seen once. This CDR3 contains 15 residues. V shed 5 bases and J 8 bases; nucleotides not matched to a gene: 12. Germline CDR1 TSWWSYY, CDR2 QGS. Sequenced material: Vdelta1+ gamma-delta thymocytes from the thymus. Subset of the sample: FACS-sorted CD3+ TCRalphabeta- TCRVdelta1+ TCRVdelta2- thymocytes. The rearrangement links TRDV1 to TRDJ1; 9 bases align to TRDD3. This sequence originates from a boy less than two years old who had congenital heart surgery. In DNA form, the CDR3 reads TGTGCTCTTGGGACACATGGGGAACTGGGGGAGAAACTCATCTTT. Amino acids: CALGTHGELGEKLIF.